This record concerns one T cell receptor (beta chain) sequence. Its target is not known. Regarding time point: cycle 4 day 1 (C4D1), after around six weeks of nivolumab. After autologous stem cell transplantation all patients relapsed, and prior brentuximab vedotin exposure differed between cohorts. This specimen belongs to a study of PD-1 blockade in classical Hodgkin lymphoma. Study-level results: Lower baseline TCR diversity was reported for newly diagnosed patients than for healthy donors. Complete responders had baseline diversity similar to newly diagnosed patients.

TCRdb keeps only in-frame clones here, not all; method: immunoSEQ multiplex PCR. This sample has tens of thousands of clones; approximately 90% occur once, and the top ten carry about 8%. The CDR3 loop spans 14 amino acids. V was shortened by 5 bases and J by 6 bases, with 19 bases between the two germline ends. Germline V lookup: CDR1 SQVTM, CDR2 ANQGSEA. The receptor was isolated from a human donor with classical Hodgkin lymphoma. V and J are TRBV29-1 and TRBJ1-1, with D unresolved. The sample consisted of peripheral blood mononuclear cells (PBMCs), taken before the fourth cycle of nivolumab. DNA of the CDR3: TGCAGCGTTCTCGGCCAGTACAGAGGCGCTGAAGCTTTCTTT. It translates to CSVLGQYRGAEAFF.